This TCR beta chain was recovered during a study of cytomegalovirus exposure and HLA in healthy donors. Study-level findings and limits: Confirmation was obtained in vitro that a few CMV-associated chains are specific for CMV antigens.

Clones were read by immunoSEQ multiplex PCR, and TCRdb kept only the in-frame ones, dropping some. In the table there are some 130,000 clones, roughly 93% of which are singletons. The CDR3 sequence is 14 residues long. Germline V gives CDR1 MNHEY, CDR2 SMNVEV (reference sequence). V was cut by 3 bases and J by 9 bases, with 12 bases left in between. While the first cohort had over 650 subjects, the donors belonged to the separate validation cohort of about 120 subjects. To note about this clone: The antigen remains unidentified.

The chain combines TRBV27 with TRBJ1-6; possibly TRBD1 for D (6 bases). This clonotype was sampled from a man between 18 and 35 years old in good health and CMV-seropositive. Sequenced: PBMCs. The CDR3 bases are TGTGCCAGCAGTTTTGGGGGCGGGGGTTCACCCCTCCACTTT. Translating it yields CASSFGGGGSPLHF.